Below are 10 T cell receptor beta chains sequenced from a single sample in a study of blood T cell repertoires in COVID-19. The protocol was immunoSEQ multiplex PCR, while the TCRdb copy is restricted to in-frame clones and leaves out a portion. The table lists about 100,000 clones, more than 80% of them singletons. Sequenced sample: peripheral blood. These receptors were obtained from a man in his sixties with acute or convalescent COVID-19.

The chain uses TRBV29-1 and TRBJ2-1, with TRBD2 matching over 9 bases. V trimming: 5 bases; J trimming: 1 base; junction bases outside the gene matches: 6. This CDR3 has 15 residues. Germline V gives CDR1 SQVTM, CDR2 ANQGSEA. The DNA for the CDR3 is TGCAGCGTTTTGGGGCGGGAGGGATCCTACAATGAGCAGTTCTTC. It is translated as CSVLGREGSYNEQFF.

The V call is TRBV7-9, the J call TRBJ1-2; the match to TRBD1 covers 7 bases. Trimming removed 3 bases from V and 4 bases from J; junction bases left unmatched: 5. The CDR3 is 14 residues long. Germline CDR1 and CDR2: SEHNR and FQNEAQ (reference sequence). CDR3 amino acids: CASSLTGSGYGYTF. The CDR3 nucleotides read TGTGCCAGCAGCTTGACAGGGTCCGGCTATGGCTACACCTTC.

The J gene is TRBJ2-2, the V gene TRBV24-1; 8 bases line up with TRBD1. The germline V gene has CDR1 KGHDR and CDR2 SFDVKD. Unmatched junction bases numbered 4, after V lost 1 base and J lost 4 bases. CDR3 size: 16 residues. CDR3 coding DNA: TGTGCCACCAGTGATTTCCAGGGGGCACCCACCGGGGAGCTGTTTTTT. Its protein is CATSDFQGAPTGELFF.

The rearrangement uses TRBV4-3 and TRBJ2-1; maybe TRBD1 (5 bases). The CDR3 runs to 14 residues. Trimming stripped 6 bases from V and 5 bases from J, with 14 bases between. From germline, CDR1 is LGHNA and CDR2 YSLEER. The CDR3 here is CASSRGRTNNEQFF. The CDR3 DNA reads as TGCGCCAGCAGTCGCGGCAGGACAAACAATGAGCAGTTCTTC.

The chain carries TRBV12-3 or TRBV12-4 and TRBJ2-2, with D unclear. Trimming took 6 bases from V and 6 from J, leaving 8 bases between them. This CDR3 contains 12 residues. The CDR3 spells CASSPSPGELFF. The CDR3 DNA reads as TGTGCCAGCAGCCCGAGCCCCGGGGAGCTGTTTTTT.

The genes are TRBV7-9 and TRBJ1-2; a possible D gene is TRBD1 (6 bases). Trimming took 5 bases from V and 8 from J, leaving 15 bases between them. From germline, CDR1 is SEHNR and CDR2 FQNEAQ (reference sequence). The CDR3 consists of 13 residues. CDR3 bases: TGTGCCAGCAGCCAGGAGGACAGAAGGGGCTACACCTTC. Translated, it gives CASSQEDRRGYTF.

V usage is TRBV5-1 and J usage is TRBJ2-5; 10 bases are shared with TRBD2. Germline V gene data show CDR1 as SGHRS and CDR2 as YFSETQ. CDR3 length equals 16 residues. Trimming at V came to 6 bases and at J to 5 bases, leaving 13 bases not matched to a gene. CDR3 amino acids: CASMPSGAGGGETQYF. The CDR3 DNA sequence: TGCGCCAGCATGCCCTCAGGAGCGGGAGGGGGTGAGACCCAGTACTTC.

The chain couples TRBV27 to TRBJ1-6; 11 nucleotides line up with TRBD1. The trim removed 6 bases at V and 9 bases at J, leaving 7 bases unmatched. This CDR3 contains 15 residues. Germline assignment: CDR1 MNHEY and CDR2 SMNVEV (reference sequence). The CDR3 bases are TGTGCCAGCAGGCCGCGGACAGGGGGCGGTTCACCCCTCCACTTT. Its translation: CASRPRTGGGSPLHF.

CDR3 nucleotides: TGTGCCAGAAGCTCACTAGCGGTGCAGTTCTTC. Translated, it gives CARSSLAVQFF. The chain joins TRBV7-5 to TRBJ2-1; TRBD2 reflects the table's D call only, with no check against the DNA. TRBV7-5 represents a pseudogene. The CDR3 runs 11 residues.

This chain joins TRBV28 and TRBJ2-5, with D possibly TRBD2 on 6 matching bases. The CDR3 extends over 13 amino acids. Germline V gene lookup returns CDR1 MDHEN and CDR2 SYDVKM. V was shortened by 5 bases and J by 5 bases, with 12 bases between the two germline ends. DNA for the CDR3: TGTGCCAGCAGTGTACTAGCTGGGGAGACCCAGTACTTC. Its translation is CASSVLAGETQYF.